Listed here are 4 T cell receptor beta chains from one sample, sequenced in a study of regulatory T cells in long-lasting Graves disease. Building the TCR beta libraries relied on iRepertoire HTBI primers, and CDR3 regions underwent Arm-PCR. TCRdb reprocessed the multiplex PCR reads via MiXCR and lists one record per CDR3 protein. The data contain some 340,000 distinct CDR3 sequences, roughly 20% of them singletons. Time point here: persistent/refractory GD, antithyroid drugs over 5 years with positive TRAb. TCR sequences were obtained from RNA taken from PBMCs. The input for sequencing was peripheral blood mononuclear cells (PBMCs), taken when the disease was refractory, from a patient treated with antithyroid drugs. The source of these receptors is a woman aged 40 to 50 with Graves disease.

This clonotype showed up just a few times. The rearrangement links TRBV7-2 to TRBJ2-4; D might be TRBD2 (6 bases). CDR1 is SGHTA, CDR2 FQGNSA, per germline. The CDR3 has 17 amino acids. V was shortened by 1 base and J by 6 bases, with 19 bases between the two germline ends. CDR3 sequence: CASSLEAGSWLRNIQYF. In nucleotides, the CDR3 is TGTGCCAGCAGCTTAGAGGCGGGATCTTGGTTGAGAAACATTCAGTACTTC.

This chain uses TRBV12-3 or TRBV12-4 with TRBJ2-2; 7 bases agree with TRBD2. The CDR3 has 16 residues. After removal of 5 bases from V and 7 bases from J, the junction contained 13 bases not matched to a gene. Here the CDR3 reads CASSEGSWEGFGELFF. The CDR3 coding sequence is TGTGCCAGCAGTGAGGGGAGCTGGGAGGGCTTCGGGGAGCTGTTTTTT.

The table lists this clonotype with a few counts. CDR3 sequence: CASSILMGLAENEQFF. CDR3 DNA: TGTGCCAGCAGTATTTTAATGGGACTAGCGGAGAATGAGCAGTTCTTC. V gene TRBV6-1 combines with J gene TRBJ2-1; TRBD2 matches 11 bases. There are 16 residues in the CDR3. CDR1 and CDR2 (germline): MNHNS, SASEGT. V gave up 5 bases and J gave up 7 bases; unmatched junction bases: 10.

The chain carries TRBV9 and TRBJ2-7, with D uncertain. With 3 bases removed from V and 0 bases from J, the gap between germline ends came to 10 bases. Germline V lookup: CDR1 SGDLS, CDR2 YYNGEE. This CDR3 has 14 residues. CDR3 in amino acids: CASSGGGPSYEQYF. The CDR3 nucleotides read TGTGCCAGCAGCGGGGGTGGGCCCTCCTACGAGCAGTACTTC.